The 28 T cell receptor beta chains below come from one sample, sequenced in a study of T cell repertoires in ileal Crohn's disease. The method was immunoSEQ multiplex PCR; TCRdb's version includes in-frame clones alone and lacks a portion of them. The profile shows more than 5,500 clones, roughly 90% of them singletons. Before sorting, lamina propria lymphocytes were separated from surgical specimens by density gradient. Sequencing was performed on CD4+ T cells from ileum. Receptors originate from an adult with Crohn's disease. Some clones in this sample may be carry-over from other donors' samples.

This sequence joins TRBV19 and TRBJ2-3; 15 bases agree with TRBD2. Per germline, CDR1 LNHDA and CDR2 SQIVND (reference sequence). CDR3 length: 17 amino acids. V lost 5 bases to trimming and J lost 1 base; unmatched junction nucleotides: 4. This CDR3 is CASSPRTSGGGTDTQYF. The CDR3 region has the DNA TGTGCCAGTAGTCCCCGGACTAGCGGGGGGGGCACAGATACGCAGTATTTT.

V is TRBV9 and J is TRBJ2-1; TRBD2 matches at 11 bases. J was trimmed by 8 bases and V by 0 bases; bases with no gene match: 4. Germline assignment: CDR1 SGDLS and CDR2 YYNGEE. CDR3 length: 15 amino acids. DNA for the CDR3: TGTGCCAGCAGCGTAGCTAGCGGGAGGATGCATGAGCAGTTCTTC. It codes for CASSVASGRMHEQFF.

This chain uses TRBV19 with TRBJ1-1; D unresolved. The CDR3 totals 13 residues. Trimming shortened V by 5 bases and J by 1 base, and 8 bases separated the two germline ends. Germline values: CDR1 LNHDA, CDR2 SQIVND (reference sequence). CDR3 amino acids: CASSVLPNTEAFF. DNA for the CDR3: TGTGCCAGTAGTGTTCTACCGAACACTGAAGCTTTCTTT.

This chain joins TRBV11-1 and TRBJ2-7; 11 bases map to TRBD2. Trimming took 0 bases from V and 2 from J; bases not matched to a gene: 0. The CDR3 runs to 15 residues. Germline values: CDR1 SGHAT, CDR2 FQDESV (reference sequence). The CDR3 reads CASSLALAGAYEQYF. Here the CDR3 DNA reads TGTGCCAGCAGCTTAGCACTAGCGGGAGCCTACGAGCAGTACTTC.

The chain recombines TRBV4-3 with TRBJ2-7; D ambiguous. The CDR3 is 14 residues long. V lost 0 bases, J lost 7 bases, and 13 bases lay in between. Per germline, CDR1 LGHNA and CDR2 YSLEER. The CDR3 nucleotides are TGCGCCAGCAGCCAAGATAAGTCGGAGAGGGAGCAGTACTTC. This sequence encodes CASSQDKSEREQYF.

This rearrangement joins TRBV6-5 to TRBJ2-5; the D gene is possibly TRBD1 (6 bases). CDR3 length equals 15 residues. Germline CDR1 is MNHEY and CDR2 is SVGAGI. Trimming took off 6 bases at V and 2 bases at J, with 16 bases between the two ends. CDR3 nucleotide sequence: TGTGCCAGCAGCCGCGGACAGCCGAAACAAGAGACCCAGTACTTC. Protein product: CASSRGQPKQETQYF.

V gene TRBV19 combines with J gene TRBJ2-3; possible D gene TRBD2, 6 bases. The V end lost 4 bases, the J end lost 2 bases, and 13 bases lay between the germline ends. The CDR3 runs to 15 residues. Germline V lookup: CDR1 LNHDA, CDR2 SQIVND (reference sequence). CDR3 in DNA: TGTGCCAGTAGTAGATTAGCGGATACCACAGATACGCAGTATTTT. Amino acids: CASSRLADTTDTQYF.

The rearrangement uses TRBV5-1 and TRBJ2-7; 12 bases line up with TRBD2. The CDR3 spans 15 residues. V lost 1 base, J lost 6 bases, and 5 bases stayed unmatched. Germline assignment: CDR1 SGHRS and CDR2 YFSETQ. The CDR3, as DNA: TGCGCCAGCAGCTTGTTCCTAGCGGGAGGGTCCGAGCAGTACTTC. Translated, it gives CASSLFLAGGSEQYF.

The sample holds one count of this clone. The chain employs TRBV15 and TRBJ1-2; the D is unclear. There are 15 residues in the CDR3. Germline V gives CDR1 LNHNV, CDR2 YYDKDF (reference sequence). V was cut by 0 bases and J by 0 bases, with 8 bases left in between. The CDR3: CATSRDRSSNYGYTF. The CDR3 DNA is TGTGCCACCAGCAGAGATCGGTCCTCTAACTATGGCTACACCTTC.

This clone appeared a single time. The V gene is TRBV10-3, the J gene TRBJ1-4; the match to TRBD1 covers 8 bases. CDR3 size: 14 residues. V gave up 10 bases and J gave up 5 bases; unmatched junction bases: 9. The germline gives CDR1 ENHRY, CDR2 SYGVKD. CDR3 coding DNA: TGTGCCACTGGGGTTGGACAGGGAAATGAAAAACTGTTTTTT. Translating it yields CATGVGQGNEKLFF.

The chain couples TRBV10-3 to TRBJ2-1, with 8 bases identical to TRBD2. The CDR3 extends over 15 amino acids. J lost 7 bases, V lost 7 bases, and 12 bases had no gene match. Per the germline V gene, CDR1 is ENHRY and CDR2 is SYGVKD. CDR3 amino acids: CAIMVPGGPINEQFF. Here the CDR3 DNA reads TGTGCCATCATGGTCCCGGGAGGGCCAATAAATGAGCAGTTCTTC.

V and J are TRBV28 and TRBJ2-7, with D maybe TRBD2 (5 bases). V was pared by 6 bases and J by 0 bases, with 15 bases between. This CDR3 has 15 residues. The germline CDR1 and CDR2 sequences are MDHEN and SYDVKM. The CDR3 coding sequence is TGTGCCAGCAGCCCATCTGGCACTAGCTCCTACGAGCAGTACTTC. Amino acid sequence: CASSPSGTSSYEQYF.

V and J are TRBV9 and TRBJ2-1; no definite D call. There are 15 residues in the CDR3. The V end was cut by 1 base, the J end by 0 bases, with 8 bases between. Germline V CDR1 and CDR2: SGDLS, YYNGEE. The chain's CDR3 is CASSVFQISYNEQFF. CDR3 nucleotide sequence: TGTGCCAGCAGCGTATTCCAGATCTCCTACAATGAGCAGTTCTTC.

This chain connects TRBV28 to TRBJ2-3, with 12 bases matching TRBD2. Unmatched junction bases numbered 26, after V lost 10 bases and J lost 0 bases. The CDR3 sequence is 22 residues long. Germline CDR1 and CDR2: MDHEN and SYDVKM. In DNA, the CDR3 is TGTGCCACCTCGGGGGGAGGTCGAGGACTAGCGGGACTCCGATCTAGCACAGATACGCAGTATTTT. Translating gives CATSGGGRGLAGLRSSTDTQYF. The complete variable domain, with remaining parts taken from reference TRBV28 and TRBJ2-3, reads DVKVTQSSRYLVKRTGEKVFLECVQDMDHENMFWYRQDPGLGLRLIYFSYDVKMKEKGDIPEGYSVSREKKERFSLILESASTNQTSMYLCATSGGGRGLAGLRSSTDTQYFGPGTRLTVL.

The J gene is TRBJ1-1, the V gene TRBV29-1; 7 nucleotides match TRBD1. Germline trimming cut 6 bases from V and 3 bases from J; bases unmatched to any gene: 4. The CDR3 contains 12 residues. Germline lookup yields CDR1 SQVTM and CDR2 ANQGSEA. The CDR3 protein is CSVNRGYTEAFF. CDR3 DNA sequence: TGCAGCGTCAACAGGGGATACACTGAAGCTTTCTTT.

V and J are TRBV5-5 and TRBJ1-1, with a tentative D call TRBD1 (5 bases). Trimming took 3 bases from V and 1 from J, leaving 13 bases between them. CDR3 size: 15 residues. The germline CDR1 and CDR2 sequences are SGHKS and YYEKEE (reference sequence). This CDR3 is CASSSVGGGNTEAFF. CDR3 sequence (DNA): TGTGCCAGCAGCTCGGTCGGGGGAGGGAACACTGAAGCTTTCTTT.

The rearrangement uses TRBV5-6 and TRBJ2-7; 10 nucleotides line up with TRBD2. The CDR3 spans 16 residues. Germline lookup yields CDR1 SGHDT and CDR2 YYEEEE. V lost 1 base, J lost 0 bases, and 4 bases stayed unmatched. CDR3 region: CASSLSRTSGSYEQYF. In DNA form, the CDR3 reads TGTGCCAGCAGCTTGTCCCGGACTAGCGGCTCCTACGAGCAGTACTTC.

The chain combines TRBV6-1 with TRBJ2-2, with D maybe TRBD2 (5 bases). Trimming pared 8 bases from V and 7 bases from J, leaving 14 bases between. CDR1 and CDR2 from the germline V gene are MNHNS and SASEGT. The length of the CDR3 is 13 residues. In DNA, the CDR3 is TGTGCCAGCTGGGAGCCCCGCGGCGGGGAGCTGTTTTTT. Translating gives CASWEPRGGELFF.

The sample holds a few counts of this clone. The chain joins TRBV14 to TRBJ2-5; 8 bases match TRBD2. This CDR3 spans 16 amino acids. The trim removed 0 bases at V and 4 bases at J, leaving 7 bases unmatched. Germline V lookup: CDR1 SGHDN, CDR2 FVKESK. The CDR3 loop is CASSQELGGLGETQYF. As DNA, the CDR3 is TGTGCCAGCAGCCAAGAATTGGGGGGACTAGGAGAGACCCAGTACTTC.

The chain combines TRBV10-3 with TRBJ1-1, with 9 bases fitting TRBD1. V gave up 0 bases and J gave up 5 bases; unmatched junction bases: 4. Germline loops: CDR1 ENHRY, CDR2 SYGVKD. The CDR3 is made up of 15 amino acids. CDR3 residues: CAISESQGARTEAFF. CDR3 coding DNA: TGTGCCATCAGTGAGTCACAGGGGGCTCGGACTGAAGCTTTCTTT.

The chain links TRBV29-1 to TRBJ2-6; D might be TRBD1 (5 bases). Trimming stripped 5 bases from V and 4 bases from J, with 12 bases between. Germline V gives CDR1 SQVTM, CDR2 ANQGSEA. The CDR3 has 14 residues. As DNA, the CDR3 is TGCAGCGTTCAGGGATGGAACGGGGCCAACGTCCTGACTTTC. It is translated as CSVQGWNGANVLTF. The whole variable domain, filled in from reference TRBV29-1 and TRBJ2-6, reads SAVISQKPSRDICQRGTSLTIQCQVDSQVTMMFWYRQQPGQSLTLIATANQGSEATYESGFVIDKFPISRPNLTFSTLTVSNMSPEDSSIYLCSVQGWNGANVLTFGAGSRLTVL.

V usage is TRBV27 and J usage is TRBJ2-1, with 14 bases that match TRBD2. This CDR3 has 20 amino acids. Losses at the gene ends were 5 bases for V and 0 bases for J; bases not matched to a gene: 12. Germline V gives CDR1 MNHEY, CDR2 SMNVEV (reference sequence). This chain's CDR3 is CASSKYSPGLAGDSYNEQFF. The CDR3 nucleotides are TGTGCCAGCAGTAAGTATAGTCCGGGACTAGCGGGAGACTCCTACAATGAGCAGTTCTTC.

This chain joins TRBV5-1 and TRBJ2-3; the match to TRBD2 covers 7 bases. Germline CDR1 and CDR2: SGHRS and YFSETQ. The J segment lost 3 bases and the V segment lost 4 bases, leaving 8 bases of the junction unmatched. This CDR3 is built from 15 residues. CDR3 sequence (DNA): TGCGCCAGCAGCCCTACTAGCGCAAATACAGATACGCAGTATTTT. It translates to CASSPTSANTDTQYF.

This chain links TRBV30 with TRBJ1-3; D is unresolved. Germline V gives CDR1 GTSNPN, CDR2 SVGIG (reference sequence). This CDR3 region has 14 residues. The V end lost 1 base, the J end lost 8 bases, and 15 bases lay between the germline ends. The CDR3 DNA sequence: TGTGCCTGGAGTGCGGGGAGGGATAGCGACACCATATATTTT. Its translation: CAWSAGRDSDTIYF.

V usage is TRBV6-5 and J usage is TRBJ1-5, with no clear D. Germline V CDR1 and CDR2: MNHEY, SVGAGI. V lost 2 bases and J 7 bases, leaving 6 bases between the germline ends. The CDR3 has 12 residues. The CDR3 here is CASSYPGQPQHF. The DNA of the CDR3 is TGTGCCAGCAGTTACCCGGGGCAGCCCCAGCATTTT.

This clone has a handful of counts. The genes are TRBV5-1 and TRBJ2-7, with TRBD1 identical over 8 bases. CDR1 and CDR2 from the germline V gene are SGHRS and YFSETQ. There are 15 residues in the CDR3. Germline trimming cut 4 bases from V and 1 base from J; bases unmatched to any gene: 7. CDR3 sequence: CASSPGTGISYEQYF. The CDR3 region has the DNA TGCGCCAGCAGCCCAGGGACAGGAATTTCCTACGAGCAGTACTTC.

The sample holds one count of this clone. This chain links TRBV7-3 with TRBJ2-1, with TRBD2 matching 9 bases. Germline V lookup: CDR1 SGHTA, CDR2 FQGTGA. The ends lost 5 bases at V and 1 base at J; junction bases unmatched: 3. The CDR3 contains 15 residues. The CDR3 bases are TGTGCCAGCAGCCTGCGGGAGGGGTCCTACAATGAGCAGTTCTTC. Translated, it gives CASSLREGSYNEQFF. Full variable domain (rest looked up from reference TRBV7-3 and TRBJ2-1): GAGVSQTPSNKVTEKGKYVELRCDPISGHTALYWYRQSLGQGPEFLIYFQGTGAADDSGLPNDRFFAVRPEGSVSTLKIQRTERGDSAVYLCASSLREGSYNEQFFGPGTRLTVL.

The V and J genes are TRBV7-9 and TRBJ2-7; D unresolved. The germline V gene encodes CDR1 SEHNR and CDR2 FQNEAQ (reference sequence). V lost 6 bases to trimming and J lost 1 base, with 13 bases between them. The CDR3 spans 14 residues. CDR3 residues: CASRPSEHSYEQYF. CDR3 DNA sequence: TGTGCCAGCAGACCGAGCGAACATTCCTACGAGCAGTACTTC.